The rows below give T cell receptor beta chains drawn from one sample of a study of shared clonotypes between healthy human individuals. Clones were sequenced by immunoSEQ multiplex PCR, and TCRdb holds only the in-frame ones, with some missing. The table includes around 1.1 million clones, roughly 80% detected once. Sequenced sample: memory CD4+ T cells from PBMCs. The receptors were gathered from a man in his late teens or twenties in good health. Some clones in this sample may be carry-over from other donors' samples. Both conserved end residues are part of each CDR3. D genes are given only for firm matches. Size tells how often a clone was seen (once, few, many) or the class of an expanded clone, and some rows leave it out.

v_call	j_call	clone_size	d_call	cdr3_nt	cdr3_aa
TRBV6-1	TRBJ2-1	-	-	TGTGCCAGCAGTGAATTATGGGGCTCGGGGTTCTTC	CASSELWGSGFF
TRBV11-2	TRBJ2-3	-	-	TGTGCCAGCAGCACCCGTCAAGATACGCAGTATTTT	CASSTRQDTQYF
TRBV6-1	TRBJ1-5	-	-	TGTGCCAGCAGTGAAGCTGGACAGCCCCAGCATTTT	CASSEAGQPQHF
TRBV28	TRBJ2-1	few	TRBD1	TGTGCCAGCAGTCCACCCACAGGGGGCGCCTACAATGAGCAGTTCTTC	CASSPPTGGAYNEQFF
TRBV7-9	TRBJ1-4	-	-	TGTGCCAGCAGCTTTCTCAGGGGAGGAGGCGAAAAACTGTTTTTT	CASSFLRGGGEKLFF
TRBV2	TRBJ1-3	-	-	TGTGCCAGCCAGGAGTTCTCTGGAAACACCATATATTTT	CASQEFSGNTIYF
TRBV7-3	TRBJ2-3	-	-	TGTGCCAGCAGCTTATATGGGGCCGGCACAGATACGCAGTATTTT	CASSLYGAGTDTQYF
TRBV4-2	TRBJ2-7	-	TRBD2	TGTGCCAGCAGCCAAGACCTTGGCGGGAGAGACGAGCAGTACTTC	CASSQDLGGRDEQYF
TRBV18	TRBJ1-1	-	-	TGTGCCAGCTCACCACCCAGTATGCAGAACACTGAAGCTTTCTTT	CASSPPSMQNTEAFF
TRBV28	TRBJ1-2	-	-	TGTGCCAGCAGTGGGGGGTACGTCTATGGCTACACCTTC	CASSGGYVYGYTF
TRBV4-2	TRBJ2-3	-	-	TGTGCCAGCAGCCAAGTCGCGGATACGCAGTATTTT	CASSQVADTQYF
TRBV4-1	TRBJ1-5	-	-	TGCGCCAGCAGCGTTTATAGCAATCAGCCCCAGCATTTT	CASSVYSNQPQHF
TRBV7-6	TRBJ2-2	few	-	TGTGCCGTCGGGGCGGGGATGTTGGGCGGGGAGCTGTTTTTT	CAVGAGMLGGELFF
TRBV9	TRBJ2-1	-	TRBD2	TGTGCCAGCAGCGTCTCACGGGGCGGGAGGGATACTTACAATGAGCAGTTCTTC	CASSVSRGGRDTYNEQFF
TRBV5-1	TRBJ2-2	-	TRBD1	TGCGCCAGCAGCCAAAGGACAGGGGTTGGCGGGGAGCTGTTTTTT	CASSQRTGVGGELFF
TRBV4-1	TRBJ2-7	-	TRBD2	TGCGCCAGCAGCCACGCGGGACTAGCGAACGAGCAGTACTTC	CASSHAGLANEQYF
TRBV7-9	TRBJ2-3	-	TRBD2	TGTGCCAGCAGCGCAGGACTAGCGGGACGACCAAGCACAGATACGCAGTATTTT	CASSAGLAGRPSTDTQYF
TRBV7-3	TRBJ2-3	-	TRBD2	TGTGCCAGCAGCGCGAGGGCTAGCGGGAGTAATACAGATACGCAGTATTTT	CASSARASGSNTDTQYF
TRBV18	TRBJ1-3	-	-	TGTGCCAGCTCACCACGCTCTGGAAACACCATATATTTT	CASSPRSGNTIYF
TRBV4-3	TRBJ2-7	-	TRBD1	TGCGCCAGCAGCCAAGAGCCGGGACAGGTAGGCTACGAGCAGTACTTC	CASSQEPGQVGYEQYF
TRBV2	TRBJ2-3	-	TRBD1	TGTGCCAGCAGGACAACAGGGGGGTTGGATACGCAGTATTTT	CASRTTGGLDTQYF
TRBV19	TRBJ1-2	-	TRBD1	TGTGCCAGTAGTACCCCACCGGGACAGGGCATCTATGGCTACACCTTC	CASSTPPGQGIYGYTF
TRBV2	TRBJ1-5	-	-	TGTGCCAGCAGCCCCGACAATAGCAATCAGCCCCAGCATTTT	CASSPDNSNQPQHF
TRBV28	TRBJ1-1	-	-	TGTGCCAGCAGTTCTCCGGAGGGGAGCACTGAAGCTTTCTTT	CASSSPEGSTEAFF
TRBV5-1	TRBJ2-1	-	TRBD1	TGCGCCAGCAGCTCGGGACAGGCTGTCGACAATGAGCAGTTCTTC	CASSSGQAVDNEQFF
TRBV30	TRBJ1-4	-	-	TGTGCCTGGAGACAAGGGGTGCATGAAAAACTGTTTTTT	CAWRQGVHEKLFF
TRBV18	TRBJ1-5	-	-	TGTGCCAGCTCACCGGAGGGGAATCAGCCCCAGCATTTT	CASSPEGNQPQHF
TRBV6-6	TRBJ2-1	-	TRBD2	TGTGCCAGCACGTCTAGCGGTTACAATGAGCAGTTCTTC	CASTSSGYNEQFF
TRBV7-9	TRBJ1-1	-	-	TGTGCCAGCAGCCGGGACATACGGATGAACACTGAAGCTTTCTTT	CASSRDIRMNTEAFF
TRBV2	TRBJ1-1	-	-	TGTGCCAGCACTACGTCATCGGTCACTGAAGCTTTCTTT	CASTTSSVTEAFF
TRBV7-3	TRBJ2-7	few	-	TGTGCCAGCAGCTCTTCAGGGTTGGGGCTCTACGAGCAGTACTTC	CASSSSGLGLYEQYF
TRBV4-1	TRBJ2-7	many	-	TGCGCCAGCAGCCAAGGGGAGGCCCGAGGCGCCTACGAGCAGTACTTC	CASSQGEARGAYEQYF
TRBV6-1	TRBJ2-7	-	-	TGTGCCAGCAGTGGAGGTCGAGGCGGCGGGCAGTACTTC	CASSGGRGGGQYF
TRBV5-1	TRBJ2-1	-	-	TGCGCCAGCAGCTTGGTGCTCAATGAGCAGTTCTTC	CASSLVLNEQFF